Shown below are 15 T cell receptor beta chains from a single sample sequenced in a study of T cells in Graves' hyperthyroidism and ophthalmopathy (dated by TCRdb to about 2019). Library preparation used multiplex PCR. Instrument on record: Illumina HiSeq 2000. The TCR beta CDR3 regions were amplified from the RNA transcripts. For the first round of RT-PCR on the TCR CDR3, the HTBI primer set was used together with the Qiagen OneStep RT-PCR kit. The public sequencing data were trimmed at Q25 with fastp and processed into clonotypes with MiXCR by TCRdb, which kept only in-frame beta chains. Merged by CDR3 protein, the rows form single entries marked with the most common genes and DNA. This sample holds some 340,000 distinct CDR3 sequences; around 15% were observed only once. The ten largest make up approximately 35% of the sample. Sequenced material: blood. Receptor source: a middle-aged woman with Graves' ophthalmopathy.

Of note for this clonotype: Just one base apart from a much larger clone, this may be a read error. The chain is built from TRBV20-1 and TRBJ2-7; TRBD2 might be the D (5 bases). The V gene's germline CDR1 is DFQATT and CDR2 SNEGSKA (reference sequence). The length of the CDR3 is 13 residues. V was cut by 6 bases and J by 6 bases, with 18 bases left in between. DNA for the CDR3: TGCAGTGCCAAACAGCGGCCGCCCTGCGAGCAGTACTTC. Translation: CSAKQRPPCEQYF.

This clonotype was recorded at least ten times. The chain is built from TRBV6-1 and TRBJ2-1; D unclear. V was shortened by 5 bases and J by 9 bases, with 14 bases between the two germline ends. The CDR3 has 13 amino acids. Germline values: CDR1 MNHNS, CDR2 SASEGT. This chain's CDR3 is CASSPRQAAEQFF. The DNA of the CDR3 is TGTGCCAGCAGTCCCCGGCAAGCAGCTGAGCAGTTCTTC.

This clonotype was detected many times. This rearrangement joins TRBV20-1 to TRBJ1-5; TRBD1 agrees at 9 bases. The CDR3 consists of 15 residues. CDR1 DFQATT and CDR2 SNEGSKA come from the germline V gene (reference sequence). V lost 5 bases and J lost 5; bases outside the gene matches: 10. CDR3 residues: CSAENRDRADQPQHF. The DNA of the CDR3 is TGCAGTGCTGAGAACCGGGACAGGGCTGATCAGCCCCAGCATTTT.

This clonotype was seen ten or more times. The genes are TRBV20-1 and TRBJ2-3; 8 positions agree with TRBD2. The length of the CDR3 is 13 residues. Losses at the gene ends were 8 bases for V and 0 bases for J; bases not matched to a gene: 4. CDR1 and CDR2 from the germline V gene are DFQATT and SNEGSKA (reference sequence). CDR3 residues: CSSSGGSTDTQYF. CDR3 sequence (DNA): TGCAGTTCGTCGGGGGGGAGCACAGATACGCAGTATTTT.

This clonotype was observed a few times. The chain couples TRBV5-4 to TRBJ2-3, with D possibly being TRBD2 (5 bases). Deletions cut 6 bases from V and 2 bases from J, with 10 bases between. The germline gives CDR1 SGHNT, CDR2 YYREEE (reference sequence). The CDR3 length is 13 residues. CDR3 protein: CASTWENTDTQYF. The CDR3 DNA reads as TGTGCCAGCACCTGGGAGAACACAGATACGCAGTATTTT.

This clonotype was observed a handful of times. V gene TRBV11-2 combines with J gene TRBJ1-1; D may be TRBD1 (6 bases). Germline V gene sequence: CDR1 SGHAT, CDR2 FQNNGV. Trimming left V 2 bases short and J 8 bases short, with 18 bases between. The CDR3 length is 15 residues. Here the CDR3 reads CASSLSPRGVKEAFF. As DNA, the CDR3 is TGTGCCAGCAGCTTAAGCCCTAGGGGGGTCAAGGAAGCTTTCTTT.

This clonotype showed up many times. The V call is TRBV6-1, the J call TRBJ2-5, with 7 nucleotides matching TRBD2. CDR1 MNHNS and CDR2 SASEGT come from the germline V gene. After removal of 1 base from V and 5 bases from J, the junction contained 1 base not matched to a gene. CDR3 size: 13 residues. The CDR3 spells CASSEVGGETQYF. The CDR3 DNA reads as TGTGCCAGCAGTGAAGTCGGGGGGGAGACCCAGTACTTC.

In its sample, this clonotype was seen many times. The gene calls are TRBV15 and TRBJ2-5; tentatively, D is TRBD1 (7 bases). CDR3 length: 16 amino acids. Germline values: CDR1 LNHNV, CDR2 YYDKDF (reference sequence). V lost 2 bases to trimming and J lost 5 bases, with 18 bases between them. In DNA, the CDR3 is TGTGCCACCAGCAGATCCGCTAAGGGGGCGGGGGAGACCCAGTACTTC. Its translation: CATSRSAKGAGETQYF. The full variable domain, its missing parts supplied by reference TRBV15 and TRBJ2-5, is DAMVIQNPRYQVTQFGKPVTLSCSQTLNHNVMYWYQQKSSQAPKLLFHYYDKDFNNEADTPDNFQSRRPNTSFCFLDIRSPGLGDTAMYLCATSRSAKGAGETQYFGPGTRLLVL.

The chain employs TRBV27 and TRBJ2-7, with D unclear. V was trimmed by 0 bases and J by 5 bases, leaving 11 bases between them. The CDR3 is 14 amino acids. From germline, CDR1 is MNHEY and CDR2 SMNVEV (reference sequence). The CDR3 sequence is CASSLSFPWDEQYF. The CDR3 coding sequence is TGTGCCAGCAGTTTATCATTCCCGTGGGACGAGCAGTACTTC.

DNA for the CDR3: TGCAGTGCTAGAGAAATGGGGGTCTATCAGCCCCAGCATTTT. This translates into CSAREMGVYQPQHF. V usage is TRBV20-1 and J usage is TRBJ1-5; perhaps TRBD1 as D (5 bases). Germline values: CDR1 DFQATT, CDR2 SNEGSKA (reference sequence). V lost 0 bases to trimming and J lost 5 bases, with 11 bases between them. The CDR3 has 14 residues.

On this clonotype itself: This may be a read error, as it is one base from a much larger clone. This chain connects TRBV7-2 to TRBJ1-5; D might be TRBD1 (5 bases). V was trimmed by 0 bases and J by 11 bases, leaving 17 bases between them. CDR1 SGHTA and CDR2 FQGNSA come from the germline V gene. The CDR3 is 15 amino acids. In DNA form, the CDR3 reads TGTGCCAGCAGCTTAGCTACAGGAATCAAACAGTCCCAGCATTTT. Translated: CASSLATGIKQSQHF. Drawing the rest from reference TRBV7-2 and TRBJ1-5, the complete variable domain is GAGVSQSPSNKVTEKGKDVELRCDPISGHTALYWYRQSLGQGLEFLIYFQGNSAPDKSGLPSDRFSAERTGGSVSTLTIQRTQQEDSAVYLCASSLATGIKQSQHFGDGTRLSIL.

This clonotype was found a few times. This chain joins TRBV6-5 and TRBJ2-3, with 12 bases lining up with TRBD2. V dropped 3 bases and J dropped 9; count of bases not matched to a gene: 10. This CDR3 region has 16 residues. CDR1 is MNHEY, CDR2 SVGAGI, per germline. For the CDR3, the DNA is TGTGCCAGCAGTTATCTACTCCCCCTAGCGGGGGGGACGCAGTATTTT. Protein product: CASSYLLPLAGGTQYF.

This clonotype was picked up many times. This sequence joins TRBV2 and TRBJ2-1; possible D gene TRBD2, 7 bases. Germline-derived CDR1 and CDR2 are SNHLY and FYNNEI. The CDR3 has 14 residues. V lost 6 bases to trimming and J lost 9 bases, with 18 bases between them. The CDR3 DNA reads TGTGCCAGCAGCTACTCCCGGGGGGCCGGTGAGCAGTTCTTC. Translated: CASSYSRGAGEQFF.

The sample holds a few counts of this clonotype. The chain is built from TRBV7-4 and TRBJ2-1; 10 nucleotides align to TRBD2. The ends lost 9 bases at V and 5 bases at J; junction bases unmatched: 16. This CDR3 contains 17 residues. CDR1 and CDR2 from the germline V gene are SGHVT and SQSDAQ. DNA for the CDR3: TGTGCCAGGAGGGCCCCAGCGGGAGGGCCTGAGGACAATGAGCAGTTCTTC. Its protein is CARRAPAGGPEDNEQFF.

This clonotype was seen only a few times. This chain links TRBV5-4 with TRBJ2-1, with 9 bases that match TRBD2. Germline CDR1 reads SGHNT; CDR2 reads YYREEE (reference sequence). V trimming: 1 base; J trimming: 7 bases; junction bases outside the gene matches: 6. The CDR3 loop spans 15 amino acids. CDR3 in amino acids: CASSLTSGSRNEQFF. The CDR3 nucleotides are TGTGCCAGCAGCTTGACTAGCGGGTCTCGTAATGAGCAGTTCTTC.